The T cell receptor (beta chain) under discussion was sequenced for a study of T cell changes during pregnancy in multiple sclerosis. Libraries were prepared by immunoSEQ multiplex PCR; TCRdb keeps only in-frame clonotypes and omits some of them. The sample lists under 50,000 clones; 90% to 95% were seen once. The germline gives CDR1 SGHTA, CDR2 FQGNSA. After removal of 2 bases from V and 9 bases from J, the junction contained 6 bases not matched to a gene. There are 15 residues in the CDR3. The V and J genes are TRBV7-2 and TRBJ2-4; 11 bases are a match to TRBD2. Here the sequenced sample was CD4+ T cells from peripheral blood mononuclear cells, taken in the third trimester of pregnancy. The clonotype was recovered from a female donor with multiple sclerosis, enrolled in a pregnancy study. The CDR3: CASSLSTSGTGIQYF. CDR3 sequence (DNA): TGTGCCAGCAGCTTATCGACTAGCGGGACTGGCATTCAGTACTTC.